Presented here are 28 T cell receptor beta chains from one specimen sequenced in a study of OX40 agonist ivuxolimab in advanced cancers. Method: immunoSEQ multiplex PCR; TCRdb's copy keeps in-frame clones and lacks some. The sample has tens of thousands of clones, 75% to 90% seen once. The sequencing used CD4+ or CD8+ T cells sorted from blood, collected in a trial of the OX40 agonist ivuxolimab. These receptors originate from an adult with an advanced solid tumor such as melanoma, head and neck, liver or kidney cancer.

This rearrangement joins TRBV28 to TRBJ1-5, with D unresolved. V lost 7 bases and J 3 bases, leaving 16 bases between the germline ends. The germline gives CDR1 MDHEN, CDR2 SYDVKM. This CDR3 is 15 amino acids long. The CDR3 nucleotides read TGTGCCAGCACTAAGGGAGGGATTGCCAATCAGCCCCAGCATTTT. Its protein is CASTKGGIANQPQHF.

The chain links TRBV9 to TRBJ2-3; 10 nucleotides align to TRBD2. CDR1 and CDR2 (germline): SGDLS, YYNGEE. Losses at the gene ends were 2 bases for V and 2 bases for J; bases not matched to a gene: 2. The CDR3 sequence is 15 residues long. CDR3 nucleotide sequence: TGTGCCAGCAGCGTTACTAGCGGGGCCACAGATACGCAGTATTTT. It is translated as CASSVTSGATDTQYF.

The chain uses TRBV28 and TRBJ2-3; 7 bases are a match to TRBD2. Germline V CDR1 and CDR2: MDHEN, SYDVKM. Germline trimming cut 4 bases from V and 5 bases from J; bases unmatched to any gene: 0. The CDR3 runs 12 residues. The DNA of the CDR3 is TGTGCCAGCAGTTGGACTAGAGATACGCAGTATTTT. Its protein is CASSWTRDTQYF.

V and J are TRBV7-3 and TRBJ1-1; 7 bases align to TRBD1. Per germline, CDR1 SGHTA and CDR2 FQGTGA. This CDR3 spans 17 amino acids. Germline trimming cut 4 bases from V and 1 base from J; bases unmatched to any gene: 12. CDR3 protein: CASSSSSGTVRNTEAFF. In DNA form, the CDR3 reads TGTGCCAGCAGCTCCTCATCCGGGACAGTTAGGAACACTGAAGCTTTCTTT.

V usage is TRBV18 and J usage is TRBJ1-2; D is undetermined. The CDR3 is 13 residues long. CDR1 and CDR2 from the germline V gene are KGHSH and LQKENI. With 3 bases removed from V and 6 bases from J, the gap between germline ends came to 11 bases. CDR3 sequence reads: CASSPDQSHGYTF. Here the CDR3 DNA reads TGTGCCAGCTCACCCGACCAGTCGCATGGCTACACCTTC.

The J gene is TRBJ2-5, the V gene TRBV2, with 15 bases that match TRBD2. Trimming removed 9 bases from V and 5 bases from J; junction bases left unmatched: 4. Germline V CDR1 and CDR2: SNHLY, FYNNEI. The CDR3 is made up of 14 amino acids. The CDR3 region is CARGGTSGRETQYF. The CDR3 DNA is TGTGCCAGAGGTGGGACTAGCGGGAGGGAGACCCAGTACTTC.

The V and J genes are TRBV7-2 and TRBJ2-1; D might be TRBD2 (5 bases). Trimming removed 2 bases from V and 1 base from J, with 15 bases in between. Germline V lookup: CDR1 SGHTA, CDR2 FQGNSA. The CDR3 consists of 17 residues. The CDR3 nucleotides are TGTGCCAGCAGCTTAACGCACTCAGCGGTATCCTACAATGAGCAGTTCTTC. Encoded protein: CASSLTHSAVSYNEQFF.

V and J are TRBV29-1 and TRBJ1-2; no reliable D call. This CDR3 spans 12 amino acids. Germline V gene sequence: CDR1 SQVTM, CDR2 ANQGSEA. Trimming pared 6 bases from V and 8 bases from J, leaving 16 bases between. The CDR3 region is CSVSSGEQGYTF. The DNA of the CDR3 is TGCAGCGTGTCGAGCGGGGAGCAAGGCTACACCTTC.

The chain joins TRBV6-5 to TRBJ2-1; 10 nucleotides agree with TRBD2. The germline CDR1 and CDR2 sequences are MNHEY and SVGAGI. With V trimmed by 0 bases and J by 9 bases, 8 bases remained unmatched. The CDR3 is 16 amino acids. The CDR3 loop reads CASSYSILAGVFEQFF. The CDR3 DNA follows: TGTGCCAGCAGTTACTCGATCCTAGCGGGAGTTTTTGAGCAGTTCTTC.

V and J are TRBV2 and TRBJ1-1; D might be TRBD1 (6 bases). Trimming took 7 bases from V and 1 from J, leaving 16 bases between them. CDR3 length equals 15 residues. The germline gives CDR1 SNHLY, CDR2 FYNNEI. CDR3 in DNA: TGTGCCAGCACTCGCGGTGGGGGGGCGAACACTGAAGCTTTCTTT. This sequence encodes CASTRGGGANTEAFF.

This clone was seen once. The chain carries TRBV7-8 and TRBJ2-7, with TRBD2 matching over 9 bases. Trimming at V came to 3 bases and at J to 0 bases, leaving 9 bases not matched to a gene. This CDR3 is 17 amino acids long. Looked up from germline, CDR1 is SGHVS and CDR2 is FQNEAQ. CDR3 residues: CASSFRSVAGDSYEQYF. CDR3 DNA: TGTGCCAGCAGCTTTCGATCGGTAGCGGGGGACTCCTACGAGCAGTACTTC.

As DNA, the CDR3 is TGTGCCAGCTCCTTAGGAACTGAAGCTTTCTTT. This translates into CASSLGTEAFF. This sequence joins TRBV2 and TRBJ1-1; D call uncertain. Deletions cut 8 bases from V and 5 bases from J, with 9 bases between. The CDR3 sequence is 11 residues long. Germline values: CDR1 SNHLY, CDR2 FYNNEI.

V gene TRBV5-4 combines with J gene TRBJ2-3; D is possibly TRBD2 (5 bases). Per the germline V gene, CDR1 is SGHNT and CDR2 is YYREEE (reference sequence). The CDR3 runs to 15 residues. V was cut by 0 bases and J by 1 base, with 9 bases left in between. Here the CDR3 reads CASSLGGRGTDTQYF. In DNA form, the CDR3 reads TGTGCCAGCAGCTTGGGTGGGAGAGGCACAGATACGCAGTATTTT.

This clone was seen only once. This rearrangement joins TRBV29-1 to TRBJ2-7, with 7 bases identical to TRBD1. Looked up from germline, CDR1 is SQVTM and CDR2 is ANQGSEA. This CDR3 has 14 residues. V gave up 8 bases and J gave up 2 bases; unmatched junction bases: 12. Here the CDR3 reads CSIGQRQGTYEQYF. The CDR3 coding sequence is TGCAGCATCGGTCAAAGACAGGGTACCTACGAGCAGTACTTC.

CDR3 bases: TGTGCCAGCAGTTACACGGGACGGGATACCTACGAGCAGTACTTC. This encodes CASSYTGRDTYEQYF. V usage is TRBV6-6 and J usage is TRBJ2-7, with D perhaps being TRBD1 or TRBD2 (5 bases each). The CDR3 contains 15 residues. Between the trimmed V and J ends, which lost 2 bases and 2 bases, there was a span of 13 bases. The V gene's germline CDR1 is MNHNY and CDR2 SVGAGI (reference sequence).

This rearrangement joins TRBV12-5 to TRBJ2-3; TRBD2 matches 8 bases. Germline V gene lookup returns CDR1 LGHNT and CDR2 FRNRAP. Trimming at V came to 6 bases and at J to 6 bases, leaving 5 bases not matched to a gene. This CDR3 comprises 13 residues. The DNA for the CDR3 is TGTGCTAGTGGCCCGTCGGGGGGGGATACGCAGTATTTT. It is translated as CASGPSGGDTQYF.

The chain couples TRBV7-6 to TRBJ1-1, with unresolved D. Between the trimmed V and J ends, which lost 5 bases and 4 bases, there was a span of 20 bases. This CDR3 is built from 16 residues. Germline-derived CDR1 and CDR2 are SGHVS and FNYEAQ. The DNA for the CDR3 is TGTGCCAGCAGCCCCATCGTTTCGGGGATTGCCACTGAAGCTTTCTTT. Translated, it gives CASSPIVSGIATEAFF.

This clone has more than one count but fewer than ten. J is TRBJ2-7 and V is TRBV19; D remains unclear. This CDR3 contains 12 residues. Trimming removed 4 bases at V and 3 bases at J, with 7 bases between. Germline V CDR1 and CDR2: LNHDA, SQIVND (reference sequence). The chain's CDR3 is CASSTANYEQYF. DNA of the CDR3: TGTGCCAGTAGTACGGCCAACTACGAGCAGTACTTC.

The chain links TRBV10-1 to TRBJ2-5, with 15 bases that match TRBD2. This CDR3 is built from 18 residues. The V gene end was trimmed by 5 bases and the J gene end by 2 bases; junction bases not matched to a gene: 9. The V gene's germline CDR1 is WNHNN and CDR2 SYGVQD (reference sequence). The CDR3 loop is CASSIGGLAGGQQETQYF. DNA for the CDR3: TGCGCCAGCAGTATTGGGGGACTAGCGGGAGGTCAACAAGAGACCCAGTACTTC.

The chain links TRBV19 to TRBJ2-7; 10 bases are shared with TRBD2. The CDR3 consists of 16 residues. Trimming took 2 bases from V and 3 from J; bases not matched to a gene: 7. Germline V gene lookup returns CDR1 LNHDA and CDR2 SQIVND (reference sequence). The CDR3 bases are TGTGCCAGTAGTATATCGTTGACTAGCGGGCACTACGAGCAGTACTTC. Its protein is CASSISLTSGHYEQYF. The entire variable domain, with the rest obtained from reference TRBV19 and TRBJ2-7, is as follows: DGGITQSPKYLFRKEGQNVTLSCEQNLNHDAMYWYRQDPGQGLRLIYYSQIVNDFQKGDIAEGYSVSREKKESFPLTVTSAQKNPTAFYLCASSISLTSGHYEQYFGPGTRLTVT.

This clone was found a few times. This rearrangement joins TRBV10-3 to TRBJ1-2; D uncertain. CDR3 length equals 14 residues. The germline CDR1 and CDR2 sequences are ENHRY and SYGVKD. The V end was cut by 4 bases, the J end by 2 bases, with 11 bases between. CDR3 in amino acids: CAISGHTGNYGYTF. CDR3 DNA sequence: TGTGCCATCAGTGGTCACACGGGCAACTATGGCTACACCTTC.

V is TRBV15 and J is TRBJ2-3, with D unclear. V shed 2 bases and J shed 0 bases, with 9 bases lying between them. CDR1 and CDR2 (germline): LNHNV, YYDKDF (reference sequence). The CDR3 totals 15 residues. CDR3 sequence (DNA): TGTGCCACCAGCAGAACATCTTCTAGCACAGATACGCAGTATTTT. This codes for CATSRTSSSTDTQYF.

Only a few counts were recorded for this clone. V is TRBV30 and J is TRBJ2-3; D could derive from TRBD1 or TRBD2 (6 bases each). V was clipped by 3 bases and J by 5 bases, with 15 bases between them. The CDR3 has 14 residues. Germline V lookup: CDR1 GTSNPN, CDR2 SVGIG (reference sequence). This chain's CDR3 is CAWRGVGGGDTQYF. CDR3 in DNA: TGTGCCTGGAGGGGTGTGGGGGGCGGAGATACGCAGTATTTT.

The CDR3 region has the DNA TGTGAAGGGGTCGGCTACTCTGGAAACACCATATATTTT. Translated: CEGVGYSGNTIYF. The rearrangement uses TRBV27 and TRBJ1-3; the D gene is possibly TRBD1 (5 bases). The CDR3 loop spans 13 amino acids. Germline V CDR1 and CDR2: MNHEY, SMNVEV (reference sequence).

The CDR3 loop is CASSFMVRTTGEQYF. The CDR3 nucleotides are TGTGCCAGCAGCTTTATGGTTCGGACCACAGGCGAGCAGTACTTC. The rearrangement uses TRBV7-2 and TRBJ2-5, with D possibly being TRBD1 (5 bases). The tail of the sequence fits TRBJ2-7 better, so the J call may be wrong. Germline V gene data show CDR1 as SGHTA and CDR2 as FQGNSA. CDR3 length: 15 amino acids.

The chain carries TRBV6-5 and TRBJ1-6; D ambiguous. This CDR3 spans 14 amino acids. Germline lookup yields CDR1 MNHEY and CDR2 SVGAGI. V was trimmed by 2 bases and J by 3 bases, leaving 5 bases between them. The CDR3 sequence is CASSYGSYNSPLHF. In nucleotides, the CDR3 is TGTGCCAGCAGTTACGGTAGCTATAATTCACCCCTCCACTTT.

The table lists this clone with a count of one. The rearrangement joins TRBV28 to TRBJ2-2; 7 bases align to TRBD2. Germline loops: CDR1 MDHEN, CDR2 SYDVKM. This CDR3 has 20 residues. V dropped 7 bases and J dropped 4; count of bases not matched to a gene: 24. CDR3: CASKTSTAVFGGSGTGELFF. Here the CDR3 DNA reads TGTGCCAGCAAAACTTCTACAGCAGTTTTTGGCGGGAGCGGCACCGGGGAGCTGTTTTTT.

This clone was counted once. The chain links TRBV18 to TRBJ2-6; TRBD1 agrees at 8 bases. The CDR3 loop spans 19 amino acids. The J segment lost 2 bases and the V segment lost 3 bases, leaving 12 bases of the junction unmatched. In germline, CDR1 is KGHSH, CDR2 LQKENI. The CDR3 DNA is TGTGCCAGCTCACCTCCCTACGGGGCAGGGGGCCCTGGGGCCAACGTCCTGACTTTC. It codes for CASSPPYGAGGPGANVLTF.